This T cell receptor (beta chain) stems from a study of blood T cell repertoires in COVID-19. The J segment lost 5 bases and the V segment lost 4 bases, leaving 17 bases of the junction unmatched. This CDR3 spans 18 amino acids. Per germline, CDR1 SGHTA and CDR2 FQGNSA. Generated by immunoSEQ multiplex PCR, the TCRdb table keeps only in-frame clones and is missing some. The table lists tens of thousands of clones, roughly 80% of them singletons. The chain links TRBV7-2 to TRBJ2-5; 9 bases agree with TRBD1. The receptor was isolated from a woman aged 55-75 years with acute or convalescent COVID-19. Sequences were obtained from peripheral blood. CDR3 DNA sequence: TGTGCCAGCAGCTCGATCATAAACAGGGGGCGTGGTGGGGAGACCCAGTACTTC. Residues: CASSSIINRGRGGETQYF.